A single sample is the source of the 5 T cell receptor beta chains below, sequenced in a study of cytomegalovirus exposure and HLA in healthy donors (dated by TCRdb to the late 2010s). Library preparation employed the immunoSEQ multiplex PCR assay. For the multiplex PCR, a mixture combining 60 forward primers for TCR Vbeta segments and 13 reverse primers for TCR Jbeta segments was used. The immuneACCESS repertoire file appears here via TCRdb, limited to in-frame rearrangements. These files lack a portion of the clones; in checked studies, under half of the deficit traces to unresolved V genes, and the cause of the others is not known. Across this sample there are around 120,000 clones, with roughly three fifths seen only once. 3.8% of the sample comes from the top ten. The sample taken for sequencing was PBMCs. The receptors were gathered from a man aged 30 to 45 in good health and CMV-seropositive.

The V call is TRBV4-1, the J call TRBJ2-5; weak D call: TRBD2 (6 bases). Trimming stripped 1 base from V and 5 bases from J, with 14 bases between. The CDR3 extends over 15 amino acids. CDR1 is MGHRA and CDR2 is YSYEKL in the germline V gene. CDR3 protein: CASSQGVGGGETQYF. The CDR3 bases are TGCGCCAGCAGCCAAGGAGTAGGTGGAGGGGAGACCCAGTACTTC.

Only a few counts were recorded for this clone. The chain couples TRBV7-2 to TRBJ2-7; 8 bases match TRBD2. Germline V gives CDR1 SGHTA, CDR2 FQGNSA. The CDR3 length is 16 residues. The trim removed 8 bases at V and 1 base at J, leaving 13 bases unmatched. The CDR3 is CASVSLRGGGSYEQYF. The CDR3, as DNA: TGTGCCAGCGTCTCCCTCCGGGGGGGAGGGTCCTACGAGCAGTACTTC.

The chain uses TRBV4-1 and TRBJ2-1; D is perhaps TRBD1 (6 bases). The germline gives CDR1 MGHRA, CDR2 YSYEKL. The germline V and J ends were trimmed by 4 bases and 3 bases, with 16 bases remaining between them. This CDR3 comprises 16 residues. The CDR3 DNA sequence: TGCGCCAGCAGCCGAGACGAACAGGGTCTCTACAATGAGCAGTTCTTC. Its protein is CASSRDEQGLYNEQFF.

V gene TRBV19 combines with J gene TRBJ2-2, with a tentative D call TRBD2 (6 bases). V was shortened by 6 bases and J by 0 bases, with 11 bases between the two germline ends. Germline CDR1 is LNHDA and CDR2 is SQIVND (reference sequence). The length of the CDR3 is 15 residues. CDR3 bases: TGTGCCAGTAGCTTACTAGCCGCGAACACCGGGGAGCTGTTTTTT. Amino acid sequence: CASSLLAANTGELFF. The entire variable domain, with the rest obtained from reference TRBV19 and TRBJ2-2, is as follows: DGGITQSPKYLFRKEGQNVTLSCEQNLNHDAMYWYRQDPGQGLRLIYYSQIVNDFQKGDIAEGYSVSREKKESFPLTVTSAQKNPTAFYLCASSLLAANTGELFFGEGSRLTVL.

This clone has only a few counts. This chain connects TRBV5-4 to TRBJ1-2; D call uncertain. CDR3 length: 14 amino acids. The germline gives CDR1 SGHNT, CDR2 YYREEE (reference sequence). The germline V and J ends were trimmed by 1 base and 10 bases, with 17 bases remaining between them. The CDR3 DNA is TGTGCCAGCAGCTTGCATCCCGAGCTCGGAGACTACACCTTC. Its protein product is CASSLHPELGDYTF. The full variable domain, with the rest looked up from reference TRBV5-4 and TRBJ1-2, is ETGVTQSPTHLIKTRGQQVTLRCSSQSGHNTVSWYQQALGQGPQFIFQYYREEENGRGNFPPRFSGLQFPNYSSELNVNALELDDSALYLCASSLHPELGDYTFGSGTRLTVV.